The 2 T cell receptor beta chains in this list originate from one sample, sequenced in a study of shared T cell receptors in the human thymus. Sequencing was performed with immunoSEQ multiplex PCR; in TCRdb, only in-frame clones are kept and a portion is missing. The sample lists about 400,000 clones; 95% were seen once. Sequences were obtained from thymocytes. These TCRs come from a human donor.

The chain employs TRBV12-5 and TRBJ1-1; 8 positions agree with TRBD1. Germline-derived CDR1 and CDR2 are LGHNT and FRNRAP. The junction had 7 bases not matched to a gene; V was cut back by 2 bases and J by 11 bases. This CDR3 is built from 13 residues. The CDR3 region is CASGLYQGARAFF. CDR3 in DNA: TGTGCTAGTGGTTTGTATCAGGGGGCGCGGGCTTTCTTT.

The chain has TRBV7-2 and TRBJ2-1, with 12 bases identical to TRBD2. J was trimmed by 6 bases and V by 5 bases; bases with no gene match: 8. CDR1 is SGHTA and CDR2 is FQGNSA in the germline V gene. The CDR3 has 16 amino acids. For the CDR3, the DNA is TGTGCCAGCAGCCAAAGGACTAGCGGGGATGTCAATGAGCAGTTCTTC. This codes for CASSQRTSGDVNEQFF.